This T cell receptor (beta chain) was identified in a study of siplizumab effects on memory and regulatory T cells (dated by TCRdb to about 2019). Regarding the research as a whole: The study examined how the anti-CD2 antibody siplizumab affects alloreactive T-cell subsets in allogeneic mixed lymphocyte reactions built from human PBMCs. Summary of the overall study and its limitations: Roughly 80-97% of proliferating CD4+ or CD8+ clones could not be assigned a naive or memory phenotype. Because sequences at frequencies below about 10^-5 were poorly captured, only a minor fraction of alloreactive clones could be mapped back to unstimulated subsets. The cumulative frequency of alloreactive sequences that could be traced back to unstimulated CD4+ memory T cells was significantly reduced by siplizumab. Whether proliferating Tregs from siplizumab cultures actually had suppressive function was not functionally confirmed. Unstimulated naive T cells appeared more diverse than memory T cells, and naive cells seemed to contribute substantially to the alloresponse. Of the alloreactive CD4+ clones that could be mapped, the Treg-derived share averaged about 63% with siplizumab compared with approximately 30% in control reactions.

Library creation used the immunoSEQ multiplex PCR assay. About 9.9 x 10^4 TCR templates per sample were assayed by the deep sequencing platform. Genomic DNA extracted from sorted T cells was the material used for TCRbeta CDR3 sequencing. In the authors' own workflow: Clonal analysis of TCRbeta CDR3 data was done in the R programming language. Alloreactive CD4+ and CD8+ clones were defined by comparing unstimulated samples with post-reaction CFSE-low samples. Regulatory or non-regulatory origin was assigned to alloreactive CD4+ clones by matching of sequences to sorted unstimulated Treg and non-Treg repertoires. TCRdb retrieved this table from immuneACCESS and kept in-frame rearrangements only. Not all clones are present; in checked studies, unresolved V genes account for under half, and no reason is known for the remainder. The V and J calls and clone size are taken from that table; D and trimming were inferred from the DNA. The sample yields 100,000 or so clones; just under 95% were counted once. Around 0.16% of the sample lies in the top ten.

Sorted unstimulated T cells, along with proliferating T cells recovered from mixed lymphocyte reactions, underwent TCRbeta CDR3 sequencing. Fresh whole blood from over eight HLA-typed healthy donors served as the source for isolating PBMCs. To map where alloreactive clones came from, CD4+ non-regulatory T cells in the unstimulated state were FACS-sorted. Remarks on this clone: The antigen it recognizes is unknown. No clone much larger than this one lies a single base away; base qualities are absent.

What was sequenced was non-Treg CD4+ T cells sorted from blood. What the cell subset or site label conveys for this sample: FACS-sorted unstimulated CD4+ non-regulatory T cells. The origin of this receptor is a human donor in good health.

The DNA sequence is TGTGCCAGTACATTACCCGGGACTACCGATTTTAGGGGCACTGAAGCTTTCTTT. This codes for CASTLPGTTDFRGTEAFF. The chain links TRBV28 with TRBJ1-1; a weak D assignment points to TRBD1 (5 bases agree). In the germline V gene, CDR1 corresponds to MDHEN and CDR2 to SYDVKM. V is clipped by 9 bases and J by 4 bases, and the sequence between their germline boundaries is 30 bases long. Including the terminal cysteine and phenylalanine, the CDR3 comprises 18 residues. Only CDR3 DNA is held: 54 bases, read in frame from base 1.